This T cell receptor (beta chain) was obtained from a study of T-cell memory formation after mild COVID-19 (dated by TCRdb to the early 2020s). In terms of the full investigation: Most TCR sequence clusters were specific to one of the two donors. In a couple of donors, T-cell clones that expanded and contracted after mild COVID-19 were followed by sequencing TCRalpha and TCRbeta repertoires longitudinally. Two young, previously healthy adult volunteers, one female and one male, were included in the cohort. Overall results and qualifications from the work: The detection of some responding clones in pre-infection memory suggests that pre-existing cross-reactive memory T cells joined the SARS-CoV-2 response. Clones that contracted from day 15 to 85 showed balanced CD4/CD8 phenotypes, whereas a second wave of clones that expanded from day 15 to 37 leaned towards CD4+. The study included only two mild cases, and larger cohorts that include severe cases with pre-infection samples were judged to be necessary. Contracting CD4+ clones appeared mostly in the CM and EM memory subsets, whereas CD8+ clones were enriched in EMRA. The second-wave clones that peaked on day 37 were not confirmed to be SARS-CoV-2 specific.

The reads were generated on an Illumina NovaSeq 6000. TCRalpha and TCRbeta cDNA libraries were built by 5'RACE with constant-segment primers, adding sample barcodes and unique molecular identifiers. Trizol reagent was used to extract RNA from every sample. The libraries were amplified in two PCR steps, and the second step added a second sample barcode and Illumina TruSeq adapters. Sequencing of libraries was performed on an Illumina NovaSeq with 2 x 150 bp paired-end reads. In the authors' own workflow: Reads were demultiplexed and collapsed into UMI-guided consensus sequences with migec v1.2.7. Using mixcr v2.1.11, UMI consensuses were aligned to TRA and TRB V and J templates and then assembled into clonotypes. A clonotype was counted as expanded or contracted only when both edgeR and NoisET called the clonotype significant, with the noise models trained on biological replicates. For edgeR calls, the cutoffs were a false discovery rate-adjusted p below 0.01 and a log2 fold-change threshold of 1. As an exploratory analysis of dynamics, max-normalized trajectories of the 1000 most abundant clonotypes were examined with PCA combined with hierarchical clustering. Separately sequenced CD4+ and CD8+ repertoires were used to assign the CD4 or CD8 phenotype of responding clones. TCRdb took the public reads, trimmed them with fastp at Q25, ran MiXCR for clone calling and kept in-frame beta chains. All rows with the same CDR3 protein become a single entry with the most common DNA and genes. The V and J calls shown here were made by TCRdb, not taken from the authors' results. The sample table shows 530,000 or so distinct CDR3 sequences, and around a sixth are seen once. The ten top clones hold roughly 7.7% of the sample.

Ficoll-Paque density gradient centrifugation was used to isolate PBMCs. Concerning this clonotype: No cognate antigen has been identified for it. Base qualities are missing; no much larger clone stands one base away.

Taken from cysteine to phenylalanine, the CDR3 has 13 residues. Only CDR3 DNA is held: 39 bases, read in frame from base 1. The CDR1 and CDR2 encoded by the germline V gene are SGHDT and YYEEEE. V was cut back by 3 bases and J by 3 bases, leaving a gap of 9 bases between them. The sample consisted of PBMCs or a T cell subset sorted from them (not recorded which). The chain employs TRBV5-6 and TRBJ1-1; the D gene is not confidently resolved. The source is an adult woman who had mild COVID-19 (a few samples of this study predate the infection). The sample titles of this study are shuffled in the database, so cell type and time point are left out; the donor was told from shared clones. The DNA sequence is TGTGCCAGCAGCTCCTCTTGGGACACTGAAGCTTTCTTT. The translation is CASSSSWDTEAFF.